The clone carrying this T cell receptor beta chain was counted many times. Its antigen is still unknown. Researchers reported that TCR beta cDNA libraries carried unique molecular identifiers. MiXCR, applied by TCRdb to the PCR reads, yields one record per CDR3 protein. Of about 200,000 distinct CDR3 sequences in the sample, 29% are singletons; the top ten hold 3.4%. These data belong to a study of post-analysis software for immune sequencing data. Study-wide results and caveats: Relative to controls, patients with multiple sclerosis showed significantly lower normalized Chao1 diversity.

This receptor was identified in a girl aged 2 to 17 with multiple sclerosis. The sample was blood.

CDR3 DNA sequence: TGCAGTGCTAGAGACCTGGGACTAGCGGGAGGCAGCGCAGATACGCAGTATTTT. It yields the protein CSARDLGLAGGSADTQYF. The chain has TRBV20-1 and TRBJ2-3; 15 positions agree with TRBD2. CDR1 is DFQATT, CDR2 SNEGSKA, per germline (reference sequence). The J segment lost 4 bases and the V segment lost 0 bases, leaving 8 bases of the junction unmatched. This CDR3 has 18 amino acids.